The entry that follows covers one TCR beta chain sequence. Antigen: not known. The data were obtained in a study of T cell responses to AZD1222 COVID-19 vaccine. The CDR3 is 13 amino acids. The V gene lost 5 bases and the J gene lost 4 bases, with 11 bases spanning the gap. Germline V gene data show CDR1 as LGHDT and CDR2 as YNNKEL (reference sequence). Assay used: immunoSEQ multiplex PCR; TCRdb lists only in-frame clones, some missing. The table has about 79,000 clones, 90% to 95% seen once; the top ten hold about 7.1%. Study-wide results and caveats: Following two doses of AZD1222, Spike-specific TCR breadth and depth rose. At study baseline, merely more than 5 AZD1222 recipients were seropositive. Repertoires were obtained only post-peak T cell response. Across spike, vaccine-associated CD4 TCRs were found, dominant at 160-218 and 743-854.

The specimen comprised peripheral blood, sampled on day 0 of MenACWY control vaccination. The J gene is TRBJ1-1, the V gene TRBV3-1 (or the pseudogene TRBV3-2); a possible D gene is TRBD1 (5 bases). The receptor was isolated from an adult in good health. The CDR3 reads CASSYRQSTEAFF. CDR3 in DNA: TGTGCCAGCAGCTACAGACAGAGCACTGAAGCTTTCTTT.